This T cell receptor (beta chain) was identified in a study of Tregs in tolerant kidney transplant recipients. Across the study: CD4+CD25+CD127- cells came from approximately 3-day belatacept mixed lymphocyte reactions, some with approximately five-day graft donor restimulation. Study-level points and caveats: The small number of patients limits these findings pending further validation.

As regards this clone: Its matching antigen is unknown.

Clones were sequenced by immunoSEQ multiplex PCR, and TCRdb holds only the in-frame ones, with some missing. The sample contains 15,000 to 20,000 clones, roughly 58% of which appear only once. Germline-derived CDR1 and CDR2 are SEHNR and FQNEAQ (reference sequence). This CDR3 region has 15 residues. Trimming took 5 bases from V and 0 from J, leaving 12 bases between them. The chain joins TRBV7-9 to TRBJ2-3, with D maybe TRBD2 (5 bases). This receptor was identified in a human donor in good health. Sequencing input: Tregs from blood cultured with allogeneic cells. As DNA, the CDR3 is TGTGCCAGCAGCCGACAAGGAGGTAGCACAGATACGCAGTATTTT. It is translated as CASSRQGGSTDTQYF.